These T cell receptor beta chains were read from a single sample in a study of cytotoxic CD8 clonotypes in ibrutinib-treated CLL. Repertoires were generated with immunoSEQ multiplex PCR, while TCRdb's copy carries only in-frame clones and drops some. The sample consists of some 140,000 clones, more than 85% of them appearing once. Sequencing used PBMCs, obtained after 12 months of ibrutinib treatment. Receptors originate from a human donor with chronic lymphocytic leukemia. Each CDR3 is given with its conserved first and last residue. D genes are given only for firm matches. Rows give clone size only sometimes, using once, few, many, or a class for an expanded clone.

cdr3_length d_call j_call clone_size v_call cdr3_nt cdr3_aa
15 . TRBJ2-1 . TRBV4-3 TGCGCCAGCGACCCCGGGGGCAATACGTGGAATGAGCAGTTCTTC CASDPGGNTWNEQFF
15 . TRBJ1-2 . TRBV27 TGTGCCAGCAGTTTCTCATGGGACACCTACTATGGCTACACCTTC CASSFSWDTYYGYTF
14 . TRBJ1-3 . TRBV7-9 TGTGCCAGCAGCCCAGAGCGGGATCCCAACACCATATATTTT CASSPERDPNTIYF
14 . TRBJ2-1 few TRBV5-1 TGCGCCAGCAGCTCCCTCGGGGCGGACAATGAGCAGTTCTTC CASSSLGADNEQFF
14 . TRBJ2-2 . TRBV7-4 TGTGCCAGCAGCCCGGACTGGGGGACCGGGGAGCTGTTTTTT CASSPDWGTGELFF
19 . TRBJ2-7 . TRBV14 TGTGCCAGCAGCCTTTCTACTGGAGTACCTGAAGGGCGCGCCTACGAGCAGTACTTC CASSLSTGVPEGRAYEQYF
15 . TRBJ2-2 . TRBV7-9 TGTGCCAGCAGCTTAGAGTCTAGACCACCCGGGGAGCTGTTTTTT CASSLESRPPGELFF
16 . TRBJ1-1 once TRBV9 TGTGCCAGCAGCACCCGGGACACAAAGTCGAACACTGAAGCTTTCTTT CASSTRDTKSNTEAFF
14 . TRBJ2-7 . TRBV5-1 TGCGCCAGCAGCTTGGGAGGAAACTCCTACGAGCAGTACTTC CASSLGGNSYEQYF
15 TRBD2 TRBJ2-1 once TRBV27 TGTGCCAGCAGTATAGCGGGGACTGTGGACGATGAGCAGTTCTTC CASSIAGTVDDEQFF
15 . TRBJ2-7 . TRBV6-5 TGTGCCAGCAGGAGGGACGGCAGCACCACCTACGAGCAGTACTTC CASRRDGSTTYEQYF
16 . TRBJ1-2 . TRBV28 TGTGCCAGCAGTTTATGGGCCGGGCCCCAAACGGGCGGCTACACCTTC CASSLWAGPQTGGYTF
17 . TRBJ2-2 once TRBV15 TGTGCCACCAGCAGAGATCGGGGCAGGACGAACACCGGGGAGCTGTTTTTT CATSRDRGRTNTGELFF
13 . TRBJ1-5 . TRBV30 TGTGCCTGGAGCGAAAGTGGCAATCAGCCCCAGCATTTT CAWSESGNQPQHF
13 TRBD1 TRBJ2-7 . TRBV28 TGTGCCAGCGGGTCGGCAGGGGGCGACGAGCAGTACTTC CASGSAGGDEQYF
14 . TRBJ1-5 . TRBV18 TGTGCCAGCTCACCACCCGATCCGTTTCAGCCCCAGCATTTT CASSPPDPFQPQHF
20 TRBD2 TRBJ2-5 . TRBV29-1 TGCAGCGTCACAAAACCACCGGGACTAGCGGGAGGGCCGTCCGAGTTCTCCCAGTACTTC CSVTKPPGLAGGPSEFSQYF
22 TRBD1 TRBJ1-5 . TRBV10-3 TGTGCCATCAGTGAGTCGAATTTCGCGGGGGACAGGGGGCGCGTGAGCAATCAGCCCCAGCATTTT CAISESNFAGDRGRVSNQPQHF
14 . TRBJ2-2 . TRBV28 TGTGCCAGCAGGCCACCCCTCTCCACCGGGGAGCTGTTTTTT CASRPPLSTGELFF
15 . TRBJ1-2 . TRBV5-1 TGCGCCAGCAGCATAACCGGGACACCGGAACATGGCTACACCTTC CASSITGTPEHGYTF
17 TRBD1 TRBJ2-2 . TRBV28 TGTGCCAGCAGTTCGATAAGAGACAGGGCGAACACCGGGGAGCTGTTTTTT CASSSIRDRANTGELFF
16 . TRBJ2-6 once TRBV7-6 TGTGCCAGCAGCTTAGACCCAACCTCTGGGGCCAACGTCCTGACTTTC CASSLDPTSGANVLTF
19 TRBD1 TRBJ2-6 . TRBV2 TGTGCCAGCAGTCGATACAGGGGCCCGATTAACTCTGGGGCCAACGTCCTGACTTTC CASSRYRGPINSGANVLTF
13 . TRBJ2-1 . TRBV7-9 TGTGCCAGCAACCTCGGGAGTTACAATGAGCAGTTCTTC CASNLGSYNEQFF
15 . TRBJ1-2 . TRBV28 TGTGCCAGCAGTTTACCTCGACGAGGACAATGGGTCCACACCTTC CASSLPRRGQWVHTF
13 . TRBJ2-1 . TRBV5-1 TGCGCCAGCAGCTTAGCGGACTACAATGAGCAGTTCTTC CASSLADYNEQFF
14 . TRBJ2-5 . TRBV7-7 TGTGCTAGCAGCCCTAGGGCAGGGTTGGGGACCCAGTACTTC CASSPRAGLGTQYF
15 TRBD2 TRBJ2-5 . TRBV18 TGTGCCAGCTCACCTCTAGCGGGAGGGCAAGAGACCCAGTACTTC CASSPLAGGQETQYF
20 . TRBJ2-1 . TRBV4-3 TGCGCCAGCAGCCCAAGCCTCACGACGCCAGCAGGATGGTCCTACAATGAGCAGTTCTTC CASSPSLTTPAGWSYNEQFF
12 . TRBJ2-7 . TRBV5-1 TGCGCCAGCAGTGCAGGGGCCTACGAGCAGTACTTC CASSAGAYEQYF
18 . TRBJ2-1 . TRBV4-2 TGTGCCAGCAGCCCCCAAGGTCTGTCGCTGAACCGGGATAATGAGCAGTTCTTC CASSPQGLSLNRDNEQFF
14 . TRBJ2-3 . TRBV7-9 TGTGCCAGCAGCTTAGGCTGGGGCACAGATACGCAGTATTTT CASSLGWGTDTQYF
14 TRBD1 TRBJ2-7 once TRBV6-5 TGTGCCAGCAGTTTTGGACAGGGCCCCTACGAGCAGTACTTC CASSFGQGPYEQYF
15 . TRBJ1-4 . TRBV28 TGTGCCAGCAGTTTTCGATCCCAGGGTATCGAAAAACTGTTTTTT CASSFRSQGIEKLFF
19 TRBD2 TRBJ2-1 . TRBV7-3 TGTGCCAGCAGCTTAAGAGCTAGCGGGAGGCAGGGGTCCTACAATGAGCAGTTCTTC CASSLRASGRQGSYNEQFF
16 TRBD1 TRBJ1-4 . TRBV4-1 TGCGCCAGCAGCCCCACCCGACAGGGGGTTGAAGAAAAACTGTTTTTT CASSPTRQGVEEKLFF
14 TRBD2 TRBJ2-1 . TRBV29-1 TGCAGCGTTAAAACTAGCGGGAGGGCAAATGAGCAGTTCTTC CSVKTSGRANEQFF
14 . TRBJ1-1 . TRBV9 TGTGCCAGCAGCCCCCGAGTAGGGAACACTGAAGCTTTCTTT CASSPRVGNTEAFF
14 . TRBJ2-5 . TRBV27 TGTGCCAGCAGTTTATCCGGGGAGGTTGAGACCCAGTACTTC CASSLSGEVETQYF
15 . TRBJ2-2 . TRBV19 TGTGCCAGTAGTATTGGGGCACAGAACACCGGGGAGCTGTTTTTT CASSIGAQNTGELFF
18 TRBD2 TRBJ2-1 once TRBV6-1 TGTGCCAGCAGTGAATGGACTAGCGGGACCACTTACTACAATGAGCAGTTCTTC CASSEWTSGTTYYNEQFF
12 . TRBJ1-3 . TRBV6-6 TGTGCCAGCATACTGTCTGGAAACACCATATATTTT CASILSGNTIYF
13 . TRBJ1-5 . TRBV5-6 TGTGCCAGCAGCTTGCAGGGCGATCAGCCCCAGCATTTT CASSLQGDQPQHF
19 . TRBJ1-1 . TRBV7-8 TGTGCCAGCAGCTTAGCGCGTATCACAGGCTACACACTTTACACTGAAGCTTTCTTT CASSLARITGYTLYTEAFF
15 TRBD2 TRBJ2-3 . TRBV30 TGTGCCTGGAGCCCGGCGGGAGCAAGGACAGATACGCAGTATTTT CAWSPAGARTDTQYF
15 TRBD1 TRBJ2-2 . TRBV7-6 TGTGCCTGTTACCCCGGGACAGGGAGGACCGGGGAGCTGTTTTTT CACYPGTGRTGELFF
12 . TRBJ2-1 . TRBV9 TGTGCCAGCATCCTCTCCCCAGGGGAGCAGTTCTTC CASILSPGEQFF
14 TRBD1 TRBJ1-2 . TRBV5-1 TGCGCCAGCAGCTTGATGGACAGGGATTATGGCTACACCTTC CASSLMDRDYGYTF
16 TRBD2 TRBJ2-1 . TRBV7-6 TGTGCCAGCAGCTTAGTGGTGGGACTAGCGGGAAATGAGCAGTTCTTC CASSLVVGLAGNEQFF
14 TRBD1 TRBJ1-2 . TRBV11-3 TGTGCCAGCAGCTTAGCAGGGGGCAACTATGGCTACACCTTC CASSLAGGNYGYTF
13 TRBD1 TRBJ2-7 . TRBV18 TGTGCCAGCTCAGGACAGGGTAGTAACGAGCAGTACTTC CASSGQGSNEQYF
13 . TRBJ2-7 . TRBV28 TGTGCCAGCAGTACGGACAGTTACTACGAGCAGTACTTC CASSTDSYYEQYF
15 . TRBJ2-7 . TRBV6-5 TGTGCCAGCACCAAGCAGTGGCGGTATCATTACGAGCAGTACTTC CASTKQWRYHYEQYF